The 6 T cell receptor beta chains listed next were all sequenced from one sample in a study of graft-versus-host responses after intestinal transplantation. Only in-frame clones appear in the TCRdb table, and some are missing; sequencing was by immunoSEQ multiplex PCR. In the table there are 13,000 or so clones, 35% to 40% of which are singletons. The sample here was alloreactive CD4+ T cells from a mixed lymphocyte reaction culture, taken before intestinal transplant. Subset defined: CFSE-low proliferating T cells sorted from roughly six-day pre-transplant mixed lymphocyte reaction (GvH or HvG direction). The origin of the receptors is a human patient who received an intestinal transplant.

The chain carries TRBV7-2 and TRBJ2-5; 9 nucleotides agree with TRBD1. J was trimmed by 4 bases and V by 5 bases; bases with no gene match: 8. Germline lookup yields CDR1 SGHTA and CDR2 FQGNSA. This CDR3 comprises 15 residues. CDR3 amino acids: CASSKLQGALETQYF. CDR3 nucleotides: TGTGCCAGCAGCAAACTACAGGGGGCTCTAGAGACCCAGTACTTC.

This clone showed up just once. The DNA of the CDR3 is TGTGCCAGCTCACCTTTGGAAGGGGGTTTCAAAAACACCATATATTTT. Translating it yields CASSPLEGGFKNTIYF. The rearrangement joins TRBV18 to TRBJ1-3; weak D call: TRBD1 (6 bases). In germline, CDR1 is KGHSH, CDR2 LQKENI. This CDR3 region has 16 residues. Trimming took off 3 bases at V and 6 bases at J, with 18 bases between the two ends.

Written as DNA, the CDR3 is TGTGCCAGCAGCTTCGGGTTGGCGGGACAGGGAGGGACCGGGGAGCTGTTTTTT. Translating it yields CASSFGLAGQGGTGELFF. The chain joins TRBV5-4 to TRBJ2-2; 9 bases line up with TRBD1. This CDR3 spans 18 amino acids. Losses at the gene ends were 2 bases for V and 5 bases for J; bases not matched to a gene: 13. In germline, CDR1 is SGHNT, CDR2 YYREEE (reference sequence).

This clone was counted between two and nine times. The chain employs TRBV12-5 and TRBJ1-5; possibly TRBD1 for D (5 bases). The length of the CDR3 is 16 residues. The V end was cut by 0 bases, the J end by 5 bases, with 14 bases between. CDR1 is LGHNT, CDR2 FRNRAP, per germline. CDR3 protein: CASGLVLALGDQPQHF. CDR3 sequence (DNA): TGTGCTAGTGGTTTGGTACTAGCTTTGGGGGATCAGCCCCAGCATTTT.

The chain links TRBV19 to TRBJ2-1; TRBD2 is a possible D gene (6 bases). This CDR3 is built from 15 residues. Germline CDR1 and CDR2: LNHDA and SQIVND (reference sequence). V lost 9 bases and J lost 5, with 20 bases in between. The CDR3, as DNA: TGTGCCAGCCATCAGTCCGGGGGTCCCCACAATGAGCAGTTCTTC. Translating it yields CASHQSGGPHNEQFF.

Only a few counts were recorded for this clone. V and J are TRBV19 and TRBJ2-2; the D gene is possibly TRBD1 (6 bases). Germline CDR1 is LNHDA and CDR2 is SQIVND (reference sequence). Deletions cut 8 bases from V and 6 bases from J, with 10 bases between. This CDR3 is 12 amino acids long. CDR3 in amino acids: CASAGAAGELFF. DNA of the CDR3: TGTGCCAGTGCAGGGGCGGCCGGGGAGCTGTTTTTT.